Shown below are 27 T cell receptor beta chains from a single sample sequenced in a study of beta chain features in type 1 diabetes. The isolated RNA, all of it, was reverse transcribed, so expressed TCRB transcripts were what got sequenced. Using immunoSEQ multiplex PCR, the repertoire was profiled, and TCRdb retains in-frame clones only, with some absent. The top ten clones hold 0.05% to 0.065% of a sample with hundreds of thousands of clones, around 30% of them seen once. Material: naive CD4+ T cells from blood. The receptor set was obtained from a man aged 18 to 30 in good health.

The chain carries TRBV27 and TRBJ1-1; D not resolved. With 5 bases removed from V and 1 base from J, the gap between germline ends came to 2 bases. Germline V gene sequence: CDR1 MNHEY, CDR2 SMNVEV (reference sequence). The CDR3 is 11 amino acids. CDR3 nucleotide sequence: TGTGCCAGCAGTGGGAACACTGAAGCTTTCTTT. Translating it yields CASSGNTEAFF.

The chain recombines TRBV10-3 with TRBJ2-5; D perhaps matches TRBD1 (5 bases). V lost 0 bases and J 3 bases, leaving 14 bases between the germline ends. From germline, CDR1 is ENHRY and CDR2 SYGVKD. This CDR3 spans 16 amino acids. The CDR3 DNA reads as TGTGCCATCAGTGAGTCGATGGTCGGCAGGGAAGAGACCCAGTACTTC. Translated: CAISESMVGREETQYF.

The V call is TRBV10-3, the J call TRBJ2-1; D unclear. There are 12 residues in the CDR3. Germline lookup yields CDR1 ENHRY and CDR2 SYGVKD. Deletions cut 3 bases from V and 8 bases from J, with 8 bases between. Here the CDR3 DNA reads TGTGCCATCAGTGAACGAGTTCATGAGCAGTTCTTC. This encodes CAISERVHEQFF.

CDR3 nucleotides: TGTGCCAGCAGCTTCAATTCTCGTTTGAAGCTTTTCTTT. Its translation is CASSFNSRLKLFF. The chain couples TRBV5-6 to TRBJ1-1; D gene unclear. CDR1 is SGHDT and CDR2 is YYEEEE in the germline V gene. The CDR3 totals 13 residues. Trimming removed 2 bases from V and 13 bases from J, with 18 bases in between.

This clone was seen more than once but under ten times. The chain joins TRBV30 to TRBJ2-7, with D hard to call. V lost 0 bases and J lost 0, with 12 bases in between. Germline loops: CDR1 GTSNPN, CDR2 SVGIG (reference sequence). CDR3 size: 15 residues. CDR3 amino acids: CAWSVLAVNSYEQYF. CDR3 nucleotides: TGTGCCTGGAGTGTACTGGCAGTCAACTCCTACGAGCAGTACTTC.

The chain couples TRBV27 to TRBJ2-4; D unresolved. Trimming took off 10 bases at V and 6 bases at J, with 10 bases between the two ends. The germline CDR1 and CDR2 sequences are MNHEY and SMNVEV (reference sequence). The CDR3 is 11 residues long. The CDR3 bases are TGTGCCATTCCGGACGCAAACATTCAGTACTTC. It encodes CAIPDANIQYF.

The J gene is TRBJ2-2, the V gene TRBV5-1; no clear D gene. The ends were cut back, 5 bases at V and 0 bases at J, with 14 bases in the middle. The V gene's germline CDR1 is SGHRS and CDR2 YFSETQ. There are 16 residues in the CDR3. The CDR3 DNA sequence: TGCGCCAGCAGGACTTCATCGCTCGCGAACACCGGGGAGCTGTTTTTT. Translation gives CASRTSSLANTGELFF.

There are a few counts of this clone. This chain uses TRBV9 with TRBJ2-3; D not certain. Germline V gene data show CDR1 as SGDLS and CDR2 as YYNGEE. The germline V and J ends were trimmed by 0 bases and 4 bases, with 12 bases remaining between them. CDR3 length: 15 amino acids. The CDR3 DNA reads TGTGCCAGCAGCGTAGTGTCATTGTCCGCAGATACGCAGTATTTT. Amino acids: CASSVVSLSADTQYF.

This clone has only one observation. The chain couples TRBV7-9 to TRBJ2-7, with a weak D call TRBD1 (6 bases). Trimming removed 5 bases from V and 6 bases from J, with 11 bases in between. This CDR3 is 12 amino acids long. Germline V gene sequence: CDR1 SEHNR, CDR2 FQNEAQ (reference sequence). CDR3 sequence reads: CASSKQGPEQYF. In nucleotides, the CDR3 is TGTGCCAGCAGCAAACAGGGTCCCGAGCAGTACTTC.

This chain uses TRBV14 with TRBJ2-3, with D hard to call. Germline assignment: CDR1 SGHDN and CDR2 FVKESK. V was pared by 3 bases and J by 0 bases, with 10 bases between. The CDR3 consists of 15 residues. As DNA, the CDR3 is TGTGCCAGCAGCCATAGGACGCTGAGCACAGATACGCAGTATTTT. Its translation is CASSHRTLSTDTQYF.

This clone has just one count. Sequence at one end of the junction differs from germline and may be a read error. The chain employs TRBV30 and TRBJ2-1; maybe TRBD2 (5 bases). Looked up from germline, CDR1 is GTSNPN and CDR2 is SVGIG (reference sequence). This CDR3 is built from 14 residues. The CDR3 region has the DNA TGTGCCTGGGGTGTACGAGGACTCTACAATGAGCAGTTCTTC. Protein sequence: CAWGVRGLYNEQFF.

V and J are TRBV30 and TRBJ2-7; 7 bases line up with TRBD2. CDR1 and CDR2 (germline): GTSNPN, SVGIG (reference sequence). J was trimmed by 3 bases and V by 8 bases; bases with no gene match: 13. The CDR3 loop spans 14 amino acids. The chain's CDR3 is CAGVQAGPYYEQYF. DNA of the CDR3: TGTGCCGGGGTTCAAGCGGGACCTTACTACGAGCAGTACTTC.

The J gene is TRBJ1-4, the V gene TRBV28, with a weak D call TRBD1 (5 bases). In germline, CDR1 is MDHEN, CDR2 SYDVKM. The CDR3 contains 15 residues. V was cut by 5 bases and J by 4 bases, with 14 bases left in between. CDR3: CASSASGSFNEKLFF. CDR3 sequence (DNA): TGTGCCAGCAGTGCTTCAGGGTCGTTTAATGAAAAACTGTTTTTT.

This sequence joins TRBV27 and TRBJ2-7; 12 nucleotides match TRBD2. CDR3 size: 17 residues. Germline-derived CDR1 and CDR2 are MNHEY and SMNVEV (reference sequence). Trimming took 5 bases from V and 3 from J; bases not matched to a gene: 11. CDR3 loop: CASSRGRQGLAGYEQYF. The CDR3 DNA follows: TGTGCCAGCAGTCGCGGACGCCAGGGACTAGCGGGCTACGAGCAGTACTTC.

V gene TRBV10-3 combines with J gene TRBJ2-7; TRBD2 aligns across 7 bases. There are 14 residues in the CDR3. In germline, CDR1 is ENHRY, CDR2 SYGVKD. J was trimmed by 1 base and V by 7 bases; bases with no gene match: 7. CDR3 loop: CAIKGTSESYEQYF. CDR3 coding DNA: TGTGCCATCAAGGGTACTAGCGAATCCTACGAGCAGTACTTC.

The chain couples TRBV7-9 to TRBJ2-7, with 13 bases matching TRBD2. The V gene's germline CDR1 is SEHNR and CDR2 FQNEAQ (reference sequence). The CDR3 is 13 residues long. The ends lost 4 bases at V and 12 bases at J; junction bases unmatched: 6. The DNA for the CDR3 is TGTGCCAGCAGCTGGGGACTAGCGGGAACTCTGTACTTC. Protein: CASSWGLAGTLYF. The whole variable domain, remainder taken from reference TRBV7-9 and TRBJ2-7, is DTGVSQNPRHKITKRGQNVTFRCDPISEHNRLYWYRQTLGQGPEFLTYFQNEAQLEKSRLLSDRFSAERPKGSFSTLEIQRTEQGDSAMYLCASSWGLAGTLYFGPGTRLTVT.

The V call is TRBV30, the J call TRBJ1-1; D may be TRBD1 (6 bases). V gave up 4 bases and J gave up 1 base, with 19 bases separating them. This CDR3 is built from 16 residues. Germline V gene data show CDR1 as GTSNPN and CDR2 as SVGIG (reference sequence). CDR3 loop: CAWNPKGGTGNTEAFF. As DNA, the CDR3 is TGTGCCTGGAACCCAAAGGGGGGAACCGGGAACACTGAAGCTTTCTTT.

This clone was seen a few times. J is TRBJ2-7 and V is TRBV6-1, with 7 bases aligning to TRBD2. CDR1 and CDR2 (germline): MNHNS, SASEGT. Germline trimming cut 2 bases from V and 3 bases from J; bases unmatched to any gene: 4. The CDR3 is made up of 14 amino acids. The CDR3: CASSESGKSYEQYF. The CDR3, as DNA: TGTGCCAGCAGTGAAAGCGGGAAAAGCTACGAGCAGTACTTC.

This rearrangement joins TRBV27 to TRBJ2-3; 10 bases align to TRBD2. The CDR3 is made up of 17 amino acids. V shed 4 bases and J 4 bases; nucleotides not matched to a gene: 11. Germline loops: CDR1 MNHEY, CDR2 SMNVEV (reference sequence). CDR3 DNA: TGTGCCAGCAGTTCCCCTAGCGGGAGTACGGATTCAGATACGCAGTATTTT. This sequence encodes CASSSPSGSTDSDTQYF.

The table lists this clone with a few counts. The chain links TRBV4-3 to TRBJ2-3; the D gene could be TRBD1 or TRBD2 (5 bases each). Trimming took 0 bases from V and 3 from J, leaving 13 bases between them. Germline V CDR1 and CDR2: LGHNA, YSLEER. This CDR3 is 16 amino acids long. CDR3 DNA sequence: TGCGCCAGCAGCCAAGATATAGTGGGGGATACAGATACGCAGTATTTT. It translates to CASSQDIVGDTDTQYF.

Only a few counts were recorded for this clone. This chain uses TRBV7-9 with TRBJ1-2; perhaps TRBD1 as D (5 bases). The CDR3 contains 15 residues. The V end lost 3 bases, the J end lost 2 bases, and 13 bases lay between the germline ends. Germline CDR1 is SEHNR and CDR2 is FQNEAQ (reference sequence). The CDR3 region is CASSFGGSLNYGYTF. In nucleotides, the CDR3 is TGTGCCAGCAGCTTTGGGGGGTCGTTGAACTATGGCTACACCTTC.

CDR3 amino acids: CASSPLGGTDTQYF. As DNA, the CDR3 is TGTGCCAGCAGTCCCCTAGGGGGCACAGATACGCAGTATTTT. The J gene is TRBJ2-3, the V gene TRBV25-1, with D perhaps TRBD1 (5 bases). Germline assignment: CDR1 MGHDK and CDR2 SYGVNS. The CDR3 loop spans 14 amino acids. The V end lost 5 bases, the J end lost 1 base, and 10 bases lay between the germline ends.

J is TRBJ1-2 and V is TRBV7-9, with 8 positions matching TRBD1. The trim removed 4 bases at V and 2 bases at J, leaving 3 bases unmatched. The CDR3 has 14 residues. In germline, CDR1 is SEHNR, CDR2 FQNEAQ (reference sequence). This chain's CDR3 is CASSSDRANYGYTF. As DNA, the CDR3 is TGTGCCAGCAGCTCGGACAGGGCGAACTATGGCTACACCTTC.

This clone showed up just a few times. The V and J genes are TRBV29-1 and TRBJ2-7; D call uncertain. The length of the CDR3 is 12 residues. V was pared by 2 bases and J by 6 bases, with 11 bases between. CDR1 and CDR2 (germline): SQVTM, ANQGSEA. CDR3 loop: CSVESAGREQYF. The CDR3 coding sequence is TGCAGCGTTGAATCGGCCGGCCGCGAGCAGTACTTC.

The sample holds a few counts of this clone. The chain uses TRBV29-1 and TRBJ2-1, with D uncertain. The ends were cut back, 7 bases at V and 4 bases at J, with 8 bases in the middle. Germline CDR1 is SQVTM and CDR2 is ANQGSEA. This CDR3 is built from 11 residues. CDR3 loop: CSGDSYNEQFF. The DNA for the CDR3 is TGCAGCGGTGACTCGTACAATGAGCAGTTCTTC.

This chain joins TRBV25-1 and TRBJ2-7; 8 positions match TRBD1. The CDR3 covers 14 residues. J gave up 3 bases and V 2 bases, and 3 bases lay outside the gene matches. CDR1 MGHDK and CDR2 SYGVNS come from the germline V gene. CDR3 amino acids: CASSEQGANYEQYF. The CDR3 bases are TGTGCCAGCAGTGAACAGGGGGCTAACTACGAGCAGTACTTC.

This clone was counted a few times. Other DNA variants within this sample encode the same CDR3. This chain uses TRBV6-1 with TRBJ2-3, with D unclear. The germline CDR1 and CDR2 sequences are MNHNS and SASEGT. This CDR3 contains 12 residues. Trimming stripped 3 bases from V and 5 bases from J, with 6 bases between. CDR3 residues: CASSDPGDTQYF. CDR3 coding DNA: TGTGCCAGCAGTGACCCCGGAGATACGCAGTATTTT.